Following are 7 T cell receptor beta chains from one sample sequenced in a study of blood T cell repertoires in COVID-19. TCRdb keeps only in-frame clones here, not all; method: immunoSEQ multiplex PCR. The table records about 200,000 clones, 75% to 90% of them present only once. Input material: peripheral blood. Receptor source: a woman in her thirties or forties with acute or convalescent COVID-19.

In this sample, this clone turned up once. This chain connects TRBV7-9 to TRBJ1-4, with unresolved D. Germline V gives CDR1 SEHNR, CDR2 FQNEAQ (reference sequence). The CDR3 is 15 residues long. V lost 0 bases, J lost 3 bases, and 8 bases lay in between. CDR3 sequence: CASSLAGRANEKLFF. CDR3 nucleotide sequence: TGTGCCAGCAGCTTAGCCGGGAGGGCTAATGAAAAACTGTTTTTT.

The CDR3 region is CASSFGTSGGVQYF. The DNA of the CDR3 is TGTGCCAGCAGCTTCGGGACTAGCGGGGGAGTGCAGTATTTT. The V gene is TRBV7-3, the J gene TRBJ2-3; the match to TRBD2 covers 14 bases. V shed 3 bases, J shed 11 bases, and the junction held 4 bases outside the gene matches. The CDR3 spans 14 residues. Germline-derived CDR1 and CDR2 are SGHTA and FQGTGA.

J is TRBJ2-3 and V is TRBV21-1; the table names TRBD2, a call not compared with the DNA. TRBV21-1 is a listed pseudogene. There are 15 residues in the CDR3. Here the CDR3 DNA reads TGTGCCAGCAGCAAGGAGCGGGGGGAGAGAGATACGCAGTATTTT. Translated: CASSKERGERDTQYF.

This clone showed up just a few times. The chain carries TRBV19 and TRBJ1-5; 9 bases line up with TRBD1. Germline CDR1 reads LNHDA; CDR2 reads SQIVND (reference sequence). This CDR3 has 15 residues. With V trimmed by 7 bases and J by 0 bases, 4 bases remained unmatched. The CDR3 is CASTGTGFSNQPQHF. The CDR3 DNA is TGTGCCAGTACCGGGACAGGGTTTAGCAATCAGCCCCAGCATTTT.

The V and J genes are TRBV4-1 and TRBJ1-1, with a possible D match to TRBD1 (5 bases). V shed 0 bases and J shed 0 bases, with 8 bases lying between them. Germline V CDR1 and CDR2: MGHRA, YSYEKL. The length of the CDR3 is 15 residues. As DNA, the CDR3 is TGCGCCAGCAGCCAAGATCAGGGCCTGAACACTGAAGCTTTCTTT. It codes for CASSQDQGLNTEAFF.

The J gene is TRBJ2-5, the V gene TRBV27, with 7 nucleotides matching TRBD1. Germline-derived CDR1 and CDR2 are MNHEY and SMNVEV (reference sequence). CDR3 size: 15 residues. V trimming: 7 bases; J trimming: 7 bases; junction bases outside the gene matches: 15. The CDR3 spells CASKPRDSFYGTQYF. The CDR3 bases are TGTGCCAGCAAACCACGGGACAGTTTTTACGGGACCCAGTACTTC.

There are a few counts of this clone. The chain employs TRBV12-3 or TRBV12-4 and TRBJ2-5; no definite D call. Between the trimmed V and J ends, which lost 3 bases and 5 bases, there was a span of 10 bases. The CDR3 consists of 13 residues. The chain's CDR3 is CASSLARKETQYF. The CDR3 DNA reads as TGTGCCAGCAGTTTGGCTAGAAAGGAGACCCAGTACTTC.